The rows below give T cell receptor beta chains drawn from one sample of a study of molecular identifiers for immune sequencing clone quantification. TCRdb used MiXCR to reprocess the PCR reads, holding one entry per CDR3 protein. This sample carries nearly 650,000 distinct CDR3 sequences, roughly 25% of them seen once, and the ten largest clones take 0.7% to 0.95%. Sequencing input: naive CD8+ T cells from blood, with Jurkat cell RNA spiked in. Source of these receptors: a human donor in good health. Some libraries in this study had Jurkat cell RNA spiked in. Both conserved end residues are part of each CDR3. The D gene is left open where the match is weak. Some rows mark clone size as missing; the rest say once, few, many or name a class of expanded clone.

CDR3 | DNA | D | J | V | size
CASSHPGSGFNEQYF | TGTGCCAGCAGCCACCCCGGGTCGGGTTTCAACGAGCAGTACTTC | - | TRBJ2-7 | TRBV14 | many
CASSSPTGFMFQYF | TGTGCCAGCAGCTCACCGACAGGGTTTATGTTTCAGTACTTC | TRBD1 | TRBJ2-4 | TRBV7-9 | -
CASSFEDTGELFF | TGTGCCAGCAGCTTTGAGGACACCGGGGAGCTGTTTTTT | - | TRBJ2-2 | TRBV7-9 | few
CASSLAGENTIYF | TGTGCCAGCAGCTTGGCAGGGGAAAACACCATATATTTT | - | TRBJ1-3 | TRBV7-9 | many
CASSPYSGNTIYF | TGTGCCAGCAGCCCGTACTCTGGAAACACCATATATTTT | - | TRBJ1-3 | TRBV7-9 | -
CASMKQVTNEKLFF | TGTGCCAGCATGAAGCAAGTAACTAATGAAAAACTGTTTTTT | - | TRBJ1-4 | TRBV6-1 | -
CASSSTQFRQGYQETQYF | TGTGCCAGCAGCTCGACCCAGTTTAGGCAGGGGTACCAAGAGACCCAGTACTTC | - | TRBJ2-5 | TRBV7-9 | many
CASSLDGIGGRETEAFF | TGTGCCAGCAGTTTAGACGGCATAGGGGGGAGGGAGACTGAAGCTTTCTTT | - | TRBJ1-1 | TRBV28 | many
CASGLAGGPDTQYF | TGTGCCAGCGGCTTAGCCGGGGGGCCAGATACGCAGTATTTT | - | TRBJ2-3 | TRBV7-6 | -
CASSLHENSYNSPLRF | TGTGCCAGCAGTTTACACGAAAACTCCTATAATTCACCCCTCCGCTTT | - | TRBJ1-6 | TRBV28 | -
CASSGRGAGTDTQYF | TGCGCCAGCAGCGGACGGGGGGCCGGCACAGATACGCAGTATTTT | - | TRBJ2-3 | TRBV4-3 | many
CASSYWTDNTDTQYF | TGTGCCAGCAGTTACTGGACGGATAACACAGATACGCAGTATTTT | - | TRBJ2-3 | TRBV6-2/TRBV6-3 | -
CASSQDRLQGTGELFF | TGCGCCAGCAGCCAAGACAGGTTACAGGGCACCGGGGAGCTGTTTTTT | - | TRBJ2-2 | TRBV4-3 | few
CAWSVSGLTNEKLFF | TGTGCCTGGAGTGTAAGCGGACTAACTAATGAAAAACTGTTTTTT | - | TRBJ1-4 | TRBV30 | few
CAISKGQGGFEAFF | TGTGCCATCAGTAAGGGACAGGGCGGGTTTGAAGCTTTCTTT | TRBD1 | TRBJ1-1 | TRBV10-3 | many
CASSEWAGVAKNILYF | TGTGCCAGCAGCGAATGGGCAGGGGTTGCCAAAAACATTCTGTACTTC | - | TRBJ2-4 | TRBV6-1 | -
CASSQEGTGIYEQYF | TGCGCCAGCAGCCAAGAAGGGACAGGGATTTACGAGCAGTACTTC | TRBD1 | TRBJ2-7 | TRBV4-3 | -
CASSSPGLPETQYF | TGTGCCAGCAGCTCCCCGGGACTGCCAGAGACCCAGTACTTC | - | TRBJ2-5 | TRBV7-3 | -
CASSILQNTGELFF | TGTGCCAGTAGTATATTACAAAACACCGGGGAGCTGTTTTTT | - | TRBJ2-2 | TRBV19 | -
CSARDREGTDTQYF | TGCAGTGCTAGAGATCGAGAGGGGACAGATACGCAGTATTTT | - | TRBJ2-3 | TRBV20-1 | many
CASSFSGDAEAFF | TGTGCCAGCAGTTTTTCGGGGGACGCGGAAGCTTTCTTT | - | TRBJ1-1 | TRBV27 | few
CASSLAVQLATEAFF | TGTGCCAGCAGCTTAGCGGTTCAGCTGGCCACTGAAGCTTTCTTT | - | TRBJ1-1 | TRBV7-2 | many
CAGNTLAGADTGELFF | TGTGCCGGCAACACACTAGCGGGAGCGGACACCGGGGAGCTGTTTTTT | TRBD2 | TRBJ2-2 | TRBV27 | -
CASSLRTGVLNTEAFF | TGTGCCAGCAGCTTGCGGACAGGAGTTCTGAACACTGAAGCTTTCTTT | TRBD1 | TRBJ1-1 | TRBV28 | many
CASSHRDPQNYGYTF | TGTGCCAGCAGCCACCGGGACCCGCAGAACTATGGCTACACCTTC | - | TRBJ1-2 | TRBV3-1 | -
CASSAWTGLQTQYF | TGTGCCAGCAGCGCCTGGACAGGGTTACAGACCCAGTACTTC | TRBD1 | TRBJ2-5 | TRBV5-4 | many
CATSEAGIANNEQFF | TGTGCCACCAGTGAGGCCGGGATAGCCAACAATGAGCAGTTCTTC | - | TRBJ2-1 | TRBV24-1 | few
CASSQGWELFF | TGTGCCAGCTCGCAGGGATGGGAGCTGTTTTTT | - | TRBJ2-2 | TRBV18 | -
CASSYSGERADEQYF | TGTGCCAGCAGTTACTCGGGGGAGAGGGCGGATGAGCAGTACTTC | - | TRBJ2-5 | TRBV6-5 | -
CASSLYRGWSSDTQYF | TGTGCCAGCAGCTTGTACAGGGGGTGGTCTTCAGATACGCAGTATTTT | TRBD1 | TRBJ2-3 | TRBV5-6 | many
CASSLRPEEETQYF | TGTGCCAGCAGCTTACGGCCAGAAGAAGAGACCCAGTACTTC | - | TRBJ2-5 | TRBV7-9 | many
CASRHRIPWTENIQYF | TGTGCAAGTCGCCATCGGATCCCGTGGACAGAAAACATTCAGTACTTC | - | TRBJ2-4 | TRBV12-2 | few
CASSQTAENTGELFF | TGTGCCAGCAGCCAAACAGCGGAGAACACCGGGGAGCTGTTTTTT | - | TRBJ2-2 | TRBV3-1 | many
CSARDVRDLAQGWYF | TGCAGTGCTAGAGATGTCCGGGACCTAGCACAGGGGTGGTACTTC | TRBD1 | TRBJ2-7 | TRBV20-1 | -
CASRPTGQSSYEQYF | TGTGCCAGCAGGCCAACGGGACAGAGCTCCTACGAGCAGTACTTC | TRBD1 | TRBJ2-7 | TRBV7-9 | many
CASSPGQIKYGYTF | TGTGCCAGCAGCCCGGGACAGATAAAATATGGCTACACCTTC | TRBD1 | TRBJ1-2 | TRBV2 | many
CASGSGQIYEQYF | TGCGCCAGCGGCTCGGGACAGATCTACGAGCAGTACTTC | TRBD1 | TRBJ2-7 | TRBV23-1 | few
CAWSVAGYYGYTF | TGTGCCTGGAGTGTAGCAGGATACTATGGCTACACCTTC | - | TRBJ1-2 | TRBV30 | -
CASSLIRPTEQYF | TGTGCCAGCAGTTTAATTAGGCCCACGGAGCAGTACTTC | - | TRBJ2-7 | TRBV28 | many
CASGDRGLALYEQYF | TGTGCCAGCGGAGACAGGGGGTTGGCGCTGTACGAGCAGTACTTC | TRBD1 | TRBJ2-7 | TRBV27 | -
CASTFFQETQYF | TGTGCCAGCACCTTCTTCCAAGAGACCCAGTACTTC | - | TRBJ2-5 | TRBV7-9 | few
CASSSGTSSTDTQYF | TGTGCCAGCAGCTCAGGGACTTCCTCCACAGATACGCAGTATTTT | - | TRBJ2-3 | TRBV7-3 | -
CASSHSGGGYNEQFF | TGTGCCAGCAGTCATTCGGGGGGCGGCTACAATGAGCAGTTCTTC | - | TRBJ2-1 | TRBV12-3/TRBV12-4 | -
CSARDGGVDEQFF | TGCAGTGCTAGAGACGGTGGGGTGGATGAGCAGTTCTTC | - | TRBJ2-1 | TRBV20-1 | many
CASSVGGRTYEQYF | TGTGCCAGCAGCGTAGGCGGGAGGACATACGAGCAGTACTTC | TRBD2 | TRBJ2-7 | TRBV9 | -
CASSLGDSKNIQYF | TGTGCCAGCAGCTTGGGGGACAGCAAAAACATTCAGTACTTC | TRBD1 | TRBJ2-4 | TRBV11-3 | -
CAITGGAEQYF | TGTGCCATAACGGGCGGGGCCGAGCAGTACTTC | - | TRBJ2-7 | TRBV6-2/TRBV6-3 | -
CASSPLAGGHRDEQFF | TGTGCCAGCAGCCCACTAGCGGGAGGACACCGGGATGAGCAGTTCTTC | TRBD2 | TRBJ2-1 | TRBV11-3 | -
CATRRPGLAGGPESGELFF | TGTGCCACCCGCCGCCCGGGACTAGCGGGAGGGCCGGAGTCTGGGGAGCTGTTTTTT | TRBD2 | TRBJ2-2 | TRBV10-3 | -
CASTLGPPYEQYF | TGTGCCAGCACACTGGGACCCCCCTACGAGCAGTACTTC | - | TRBJ2-7 | TRBV6-2/TRBV6-3 | -
CASKLGPRPVGDEQFF | TGTGCCAGCAAGCTAGGACCCAGGCCCGTCGGCGATGAGCAGTTCTTC | - | TRBJ2-1 | TRBV6-2/TRBV6-3 | many
CASTRLVSGNTIYF | TGTGCCAGCACGCGTCTCGTCTCTGGAAACACCATATATTTT | - | TRBJ1-3 | TRBV2 | -
CASSLVGLADTDTQYF | TGTGCCAGCAGCTTAGTTGGACTAGCGGACACAGATACGCAGTATTTT | TRBD2 | TRBJ2-3 | TRBV7-6 | few
CASSLGQGSLYEQYF | TGCGCCAGCAGCCTTGGACAGGGGTCCCTATACGAGCAGTACTTC | TRBD1 | TRBJ2-7 | TRBV5-1 | -
CASSEEWGSGELFF | TGTGCCAGCAGCGAAGAGTGGGGATCCGGGGAGCTGTTTTTT | - | TRBJ2-2 | TRBV7-9 | -
CSAPDRSNQPQHF | TGCAGTGCTCCCGACCGAAGCAATCAGCCCCAGCATTTT | - | TRBJ1-5 | TRBV20-1 | few
CASSVEWGRTGELSF | TGTGCCAGCAGTGTAGAGTGGGGGCGGACCGGGGAGCTGTCTTTT | - | TRBJ2-2 | TRBV6-1 | -
CSVEGQQNTGELFF | TGCAGCGTTGAGGGACAGCAGAACACCGGGGAGCTGTTTTTT | TRBD1 | TRBJ2-2 | TRBV29-1 | many